These T cell receptor beta chains were read from a single sample in a study of CD8 T cells in ankylosing spondylitis. MiXCR, run by TCRdb on the 5' RACE reads, gives a single entry per CDR3 protein. The sample comprises a few hundred thousand distinct CDR3 sequences, over 9.5% of which are singletons, and approximately 20% rests with the top ten. The sequencing input was blood, either unsorted or a sorted T cell fraction (not recorded which). The receptors were sampled from a male donor with ankylosing spondylitis or in good health (not recorded which). The conserved cysteine and the conserved F or W are not part of the CDR3 here.

v_gene: TRBV3-1
len: 13
j_gene: TRBJ2-1
CDR3aa: ATSLGLAGGYEQF

v_gene: TRBV7-2
len: 12
j_gene: TRBJ2-3
CDR3aa: ASSTFSSTDTQY

v_gene: TRBV12-3/TRBV12-4
len: 9
j_gene: TRBJ2-1
CDR3aa: ASSITHEQF

v_gene: TRBV12-3/TRBV12-4
len: 13
j_gene: TRBJ1-2
CDR3aa: ASSLATTGEDGYT

v_gene: TRBV27
len: 11
j_gene: TRBJ1-1
CDR3aa: ASGLNTGVEAF

v_gene: TRBV6-1
len: 11
j_gene: TRBJ2-3
CDR3aa: ASSRDPTDTQY

v_gene: TRBV10-3
len: 12
j_gene: TRBJ1-6
CDR3aa: AISEQDYNSPLH

v_gene: TRBV30
len: 14
j_gene: TRBJ1-6
CDR3aa: AWSVPDRVVDSPLH

v_gene: TRBV11-2
len: 16
j_gene: TRBJ2-5
CDR3aa: ASSLRLAGGLEQETQY

v_gene: TRBV7-7
len: 12
j_gene: TRBJ2-2
CDR3aa: ASSSDRGTGELF

v_gene: TRBV20-1
len: 9
j_gene: TRBJ1-1
CDR3aa: SAPRQQVAF

v_gene: TRBV7-2
len: 12
j_gene: TRBJ1-1
CDR3aa: ASSPPRGRAEAF

v_gene: TRBV5-1
len: 10
j_gene: TRBJ2-4
CDR3aa: ASSLAGDIQY

v_gene: TRBV11-2
len: 20
j_gene: TRBJ2-3
CDR3aa: ASSLEVSMTDRSPQRTDTQY

v_gene: TRBV7-2
len: 10
j_gene: TRBJ2-7
CDR3aa: ASSLGDYEQY

v_gene: TRBV7-3
len: 14
j_gene: TRBJ1-6
CDR3aa: ASSLAGSNNNSPLH

v_gene: TRBV29-1
len: 12
j_gene: TRBJ2-7
CDR3aa: SVNPGTGAGEQY

v_gene: TRBV5-6
len: 13
j_gene: TRBJ1-4
CDR3aa: ASSPGQRVEEKLF

v_gene: TRBV11-2
len: 12
j_gene: TRBJ1-1
CDR3aa: ASSPKGNSREAF

v_gene: TRBV10-3
len: 14
j_gene: TRBJ2-2
CDR3aa: AISESSFTSTGELF

v_gene: TRBV20-1
len: 12
j_gene: TRBJ2-2
CDR3aa: SAGTSGVSGELF

v_gene: TRBV27
len: 13
j_gene: TRBJ2-2
CDR3aa: ASRDLAENTGELF

v_gene: TRBV9
len: 16
j_gene: TRBJ2-5
CDR3aa: ASSVGTSGGALPETQY

v_gene: TRBV7-8
len: 15
j_gene: TRBJ2-7
CDR3aa: ASSLGVTGGRPYEQY

v_gene: TRBV29-1
len: 10
j_gene: TRBJ1-2
CDR3aa: SVGGNNYGYT

v_gene: TRBV20-1
len: 10
j_gene: TRBJ1-1
CDR3aa: SAQRGNAEAF

v_gene: TRBV12-3/TRBV12-4
len: 12
j_gene: TRBJ2-5
CDR3aa: ASTQDGEGETQY

v_gene: TRBV20-1
len: 14
j_gene: TRBJ2-6
CDR3aa: SATRQGISGANVLT

v_gene: TRBV29-1
len: 12
j_gene: TRBJ2-6
CDR3aa: SVDFGPGANVLT

v_gene: TRBV20-1
len: 10
j_gene: TRBJ2-2
CDR3aa: SAPTVTGELF

v_gene: TRBV5-1
len: 12
j_gene: TRBJ2-2
CDR3aa: ASSLAPSTGELF

v_gene: TRBV20-1
len: 13
j_gene: TRBJ2-1
CDR3aa: SARDQGRGVNEQF

v_gene: TRBV12-3/TRBV12-4
len: 9
j_gene: TRBJ2-5
CDR3aa: ASSAGGSQY

v_gene: TRBV10-3
len: 13
j_gene: TRBJ2-3
CDR3aa: AISGAAGSTDTQY

v_gene: TRBV20-1
len: 11
j_gene: TRBJ2-7
CDR3aa: SARDRASYEQY

v_gene: TRBV12-3/TRBV12-4
len: 13
j_gene: TRBJ2-3
CDR3aa: ASRRGTETTDTQY

v_gene: TRBV29-1
len: 9
j_gene: TRBJ2-2
CDR3aa: SVYESGELF

v_gene: TRBV6-1
len: 14
j_gene: TRBJ2-2
CDR3aa: ASSDWVRGKTGELF

v_gene: TRBV5-1
len: 12
j_gene: TRBJ1-6
CDR3aa: ASSPTTQNSPLH

v_gene: TRBV20-1
len: 13
j_gene: TRBJ2-1
CDR3aa: SAQKAVSSYNEQF

v_gene: TRBV20-1
len: 12
j_gene: TRBJ2-5
CDR3aa: SATGGGIKETQY

v_gene: TRBV20-1
len: 11
j_gene: TRBJ2-3
CDR3aa: SAAGLSTDTQY